Following are 18 T cell receptor beta chains from one sample sequenced in a study of blood T cell repertoires in COVID-19. Here immunoSEQ multiplex PCR was the method, and the copy in TCRdb shows in-frame clones only, minus some. The sample consists of hundreds of thousands of clones, roughly 82% of them appearing once. Sequencing was carried out using peripheral blood. The receptors originated from an elderly woman with active or convalescent COVID-19.

The V call is TRBV5-1, the J call TRBJ2-5; 11 bases fit TRBD2. The CDR3 extends over 16 amino acids. Germline V CDR1 and CDR2: SGHRS, YFSETQ. The trim removed 3 bases at V and 4 bases at J, leaving 8 bases unmatched. CDR3: CASSWMTSGVGETQYF. In DNA, the CDR3 is TGCGCCAGCAGCTGGATGACTAGCGGGGTGGGAGAGACCCAGTACTTC.

The V call is TRBV9, the J call TRBJ1-4; TRBD1 is a possible D gene (5 bases). CDR3 length: 15 amino acids. The V and J ends lost 0 bases and 7 bases respectively, with 13 bases between them. Germline assignment: CDR1 SGDLS and CDR2 YYNGEE. CDR3 sequence: CASSVAPGFGEKLFF. Here the CDR3 DNA reads TGTGCCAGCAGCGTAGCCCCAGGGTTCGGTGAAAAACTGTTTTTT.

V is TRBV30 and J is TRBJ2-5; TRBD2 matches 9 bases. Germline V gives CDR1 GTSNPN, CDR2 SVGIG (reference sequence). This CDR3 is 14 amino acids long. J lost 5 bases, V lost 7 bases, and 11 bases had no gene match. DNA for the CDR3: TGTGCCTACAAAGGGACTAGCCAAGGGGAGACCCAGTACTTC. This encodes CAYKGTSQGETQYF. The full variable domain, with the rest looked up from reference TRBV30 and TRBJ2-5, is SQTIHQWPATLVQPVGSPLSLECTVEGTSNPNLYWYRQAAGRGLQLLFYSVGIGQISSEVPQNLSASRPQDRQFILSSKKLLLSDSGFYLCAYKGTSQGETQYFGPGTRLLVL.

V gene TRBV19 combines with J gene TRBJ1-1; D uncertain. CDR1 and CDR2 (germline): LNHDA, SQIVND (reference sequence). Trimming pared 4 bases from V and 1 base from J, leaving 7 bases between. The CDR3 extends over 13 amino acids. CDR3: CASSNTGNTEAFF. CDR3 DNA: TGTGCCAGTAGTAATACTGGGAACACTGAAGCTTTCTTT.

V usage is TRBV7-6 and J usage is TRBJ2-2; D might be TRBD1 (5 bases). The germline V and J ends were trimmed by 0 bases and 4 bases, with 18 bases remaining between them. The germline V gene has CDR1 SGHVS and CDR2 FNYEAQ. The CDR3 consists of 18 residues. CDR3 amino acids: CASSLAQPGFRSTGELFF. The CDR3 bases are TGTGCCAGCAGCTTAGCCCAACCAGGGTTTCGGAGCACCGGGGAGCTGTTTTTT. The variable domain in full, with the rest retrieved from reference TRBV7-6 and TRBJ2-2, is GAGVSQSPRYKVTKRGQDVALRCDPISGHVSLYWYRQALGQGPEFLTYFNYEAQQDKSGLPNDRFSAERPEGSISTLTIQRTEQRDSAMYRCASSLAQPGFRSTGELFFGEGSRLTVL.

The chain uses TRBV19 and TRBJ1-5; 7 nucleotides agree with TRBD1. This CDR3 is 14 amino acids long. Germline V gene sequence: CDR1 LNHDA, CDR2 SQIVND (reference sequence). Trimming at V came to 6 bases and at J to 3 bases, leaving 5 bases not matched to a gene. In DNA form, the CDR3 reads TGTGCCAGTAGAATACAGGGGAACAATCAGCCCCAGCATTTT. Translation gives CASRIQGNNQPQHF.

J is TRBJ1-1 and V is TRBV2; no clear D gene. There are 13 residues in the CDR3. Germline assignment: CDR1 SNHLY and CDR2 FYNNEI. The V gene lost 3 bases and the J gene lost 1 base, with 6 bases spanning the gap. CDR3: CASSERENTEAFF. CDR3 in DNA: TGTGCCAGCAGTGAGAGGGAGAACACTGAAGCTTTCTTT.

V is TRBV10-1 and J is TRBJ2-7; 10 bases are shared with TRBD2. Germline lookup yields CDR1 WNHNN and CDR2 SYGVQD (reference sequence). J lost 5 bases, V lost 2 bases, and 18 bases had no gene match. The CDR3 extends over 19 amino acids. The CDR3: CASSEALAGYALESNEQYF. The CDR3 DNA is TGCGCCAGCAGTGAGGCACTAGCGGGATACGCGCTGGAAAGTAACGAGCAGTACTTC.

The rearrangement uses TRBV6-5 and TRBJ1-1; D gene ambiguous. CDR3 size: 14 residues. Trimming took 0 bases from V and 6 from J, leaving 11 bases between them. Germline lookup yields CDR1 MNHEY and CDR2 SVGAGI. CDR3 sequence: CASSYSEIKAEAFF. DNA for the CDR3: TGTGCCAGCAGTTACTCGGAGATTAAGGCTGAAGCTTTCTTT.

This clone occurred a few times. The rearrangement links TRBV4-2 to TRBJ1-6, with D unresolved. The germline V gene has CDR1 LGHNA and CDR2 YNFKEQ. The CDR3 sequence is 13 residues long. V was clipped by 2 bases and J by 9 bases, with 8 bases between them. Written as DNA, the CDR3 is TGTGCCAGCAGCCAAATTAATAGTTCACCCCTCCACTTT. It codes for CASSQINSSPLHF.

V gene TRBV29-1 combines with J gene TRBJ1-4, with D tentatively TRBD1 (5 bases). V was clipped by 0 bases and J by 4 bases, with 15 bases between them. CDR3 length: 16 amino acids. From germline, CDR1 is SQVTM and CDR2 ANQGSEA. CDR3 sequence: CSVEDPRGRSNEKLFF. The CDR3 DNA reads TGCAGCGTTGAAGACCCGCGGGGACGGAGTAATGAAAAACTGTTTTTT.

The chain carries TRBV5-4 and TRBJ2-5, with TRBD1 matching 8 bases. Looked up from germline, CDR1 is SGHNT and CDR2 is YYREEE (reference sequence). V lost 3 bases to trimming and J lost 1 base; unmatched junction nucleotides: 5. This CDR3 has 15 amino acids. CDR3 residues: CASSYRGTGQETQYF. The CDR3 bases are TGTGCCAGCAGCTACCGCGGGACAGGCCAAGAGACCCAGTACTTC. Filled out from reference TRBV5-4 and TRBJ2-5, the complete variable domain reads ETGVTQSPTHLIKTRGQQVTLRCSSQSGHNTVSWYQQALGQGPQFIFQYYREEENGRGNFPPRFSGLQFPNYSSELNVNALELDDSALYLCASSYRGTGQETQYFGPGTRLLVL.

The J gene is TRBJ2-1, the V gene TRBV11-2; perhaps TRBD1 as D (6 bases). CDR3 size: 16 residues. Per the germline V gene, CDR1 is SGHAT and CDR2 is FQNNGV. Trimming left V 5 bases short and J 4 bases short, with 18 bases between. DNA of the CDR3: TGTGCCAGCAGCACCCGGACAGTCCTTTCGTACAATGAGCAGTTCTTC. This encodes CASSTRTVLSYNEQFF.

The CDR3 sequence: CASSQEKRGSYNEQFF. The DNA for the CDR3 is TGTGCCAGCAGCCAAGAGAAGCGGGGGTCCTACAATGAGCAGTTCTTC. This rearrangement joins TRBV4-2 to TRBJ2-1, with TRBD2 matching over 8 bases. In germline, CDR1 is LGHNA, CDR2 YNFKEQ. Trimming cost V 0 bases and J 1 base; bases outside gene matches: 2. The CDR3 is 16 amino acids.

The chain links TRBV29-1 to TRBJ2-7; perhaps TRBD2 as D (7 bases). Germline loops: CDR1 SQVTM, CDR2 ANQGSEA. The CDR3 covers 14 residues. V was shortened by 5 bases and J by 5 bases, with 19 bases between the two germline ends. The CDR3 sequence is CSVRGGARADEQYF. In DNA form, the CDR3 reads TGCAGCGTTAGGGGGGGAGCAAGGGCCGACGAGCAGTACTTC.

The chain links TRBV24-1 to TRBJ2-2; TRBD2 is a possible D gene (5 bases). Germline lookup yields CDR1 KGHDR and CDR2 SFDVKD. V gave up 1 base and J gave up 5 bases, with 16 bases separating them. The CDR3 has 17 residues. The DNA for the CDR3 is TGTGCCACCAGTGATTTTGGAGGCGCCACCAGTACCGGGGAGCTGTTTTTT. This codes for CATSDFGGATSTGELFF.

The sample holds a few counts of this clone. J is TRBJ2-7 and V is TRBV4-1; D gene unclear. The CDR3 consists of 14 residues. V lost 1 base and J lost 4, with 11 bases in between. Germline loops: CDR1 MGHRA, CDR2 YSYEKL. The CDR3 DNA reads as TGCGCCAGCAGCCAAGCCCTCCCAGTGTACGAGCAGTACTTC. It encodes CASSQALPVYEQYF.

The J gene is TRBJ1-5, the V gene TRBV6-1, with a possible D match to TRBD1 (6 bases). V dropped 3 bases and J dropped 7 bases, with 10 bases sitting between them. The CDR3 contains 13 residues. The germline CDR1 and CDR2 sequences are MNHNS and SASEGT. The CDR3 sequence: CASSDRGEQPQHF. The CDR3 nucleotides read TGTGCCAGCAGTGACAGGGGAGAACAGCCCCAGCATTTT.